One sample yielded the 13 T cell receptor beta chains listed below, sequenced in a study of blood T cell repertoires in COVID-19. The repertoire was sequenced with immunoSEQ multiplex PCR; TCRdb's copy has only in-frame clones and lacks some. In the table there are about 61,000 clones, 85% to 90% of which are singletons. Source material: peripheral blood. These receptors were collected from a woman aged 50 to 65 with active or convalescent COVID-19.

The chain has TRBV12-3 or TRBV12-4 and TRBJ1-5; D call uncertain. The CDR3 spans 12 residues. V lost 8 bases and J 5 bases, leaving 10 bases between the germline ends. The CDR3: CASSPADQPQHF. In nucleotides, the CDR3 is TGTGCCAGCTCCCCCGCGGATCAGCCCCAGCATTTT.

The chain combines TRBV3-1 (or the pseudogene TRBV3-2) with TRBJ2-1, with 9 bases matching TRBD2. Looked up from germline, CDR1 is LGHDT and CDR2 is YNNKEL (reference sequence). The V gene end was trimmed by 2 bases and the J gene end by 6 bases; junction bases not matched to a gene: 8. The CDR3 contains 16 residues. CDR3 DNA sequence: TGTGCCAGCAGCCAACCGCGGGGGGGGGCTACCAATGAGCAGTTCTTC. Its protein is CASSQPRGGATNEQFF.

J is TRBJ1-1 and V is TRBV25-1; 9 bases are a match to TRBD1. CDR3 size: 16 residues. In germline, CDR1 is MGHDK, CDR2 SYGVNS. Trimming took 2 bases from V and 3 from J; bases not matched to a gene: 7. The CDR3 loop reads CASSETGGAYDTEAFF. The CDR3 bases are TGTGCCAGCAGTGAAACAGGGGGCGCGTATGACACTGAAGCTTTCTTT.

This chain connects TRBV18 to TRBJ1-6, with 7 nucleotides matching TRBD1. Germline assignment: CDR1 KGHSH and CDR2 LQKENI. The CDR3 is 17 amino acids. After removal of 4 bases from V and 5 bases from J, the junction contained 11 bases not matched to a gene. CDR3 nucleotides: TGTGCCAGCTCACAATCCAGGGGGACCGAAAATAATTCACCCCTCCACTTT. Protein: CASSQSRGTENNSPLHF.

The J gene is TRBJ2-7, the V gene TRBV4-1; 9 bases agree with TRBD2. The germline V gene has CDR1 MGHRA and CDR2 YSYEKL. V was clipped by 0 bases and J by 6 bases; unmatched bases: 21. This CDR3 contains 20 residues. The CDR3 spells CASSQDHSGSWPREAGEQYF. Here the CDR3 DNA reads TGCGCCAGCAGCCAAGACCATAGCGGGAGCTGGCCACGGGAAGCGGGCGAGCAGTACTTC.

The chain combines TRBV29-1 with TRBJ1-1, with D unresolved. Looked up from germline, CDR1 is SQVTM and CDR2 is ANQGSEA. This CDR3 spans 14 amino acids. With 4 bases removed from V and 1 base from J, the gap between germline ends came to 13 bases. The CDR3 protein is CSVVRGFSNTEAFF. In DNA, the CDR3 is TGCAGCGTTGTCCGCGGTTTTTCGAACACTGAAGCTTTCTTT.

The chain recombines TRBV2 with TRBJ2-7; TRBD2 matches at 13 bases. Germline V lookup: CDR1 SNHLY, CDR2 FYNNEI. V lost 11 bases to trimming and J lost 0 bases; unmatched junction nucleotides: 10. CDR3 length: 16 amino acids. CDR3 amino acids: CAGKGTSGESSYEQYF. CDR3 coding DNA: TGTGCCGGAAAAGGGACTAGCGGGGAAAGCTCCTACGAGCAGTACTTC.

This clone was seen once. The chain couples TRBV27 to TRBJ2-7, with 8 bases that match TRBD1. The CDR3 is 14 residues long. J gave up 4 bases and V 3 bases, and 5 bases lay outside the gene matches. Germline V gene sequence: CDR1 MNHEY, CDR2 SMNVEV (reference sequence). The CDR3 protein is CASSLRQGLYEQYF. As DNA, the CDR3 is TGTGCCAGCAGTTTGCGACAGGGGCTATACGAGCAGTACTTC.

The chain couples TRBV27 to TRBJ2-3, with TRBD2 matching 10 bases. With 6 bases clipped from V and 6 bases from J, the junction kept 15 bases outside the gene matches. The CDR3 consists of 17 residues. Germline CDR1 and CDR2: MNHEY and SMNVEV (reference sequence). CDR3: CASSPPPGLASLDTQYF. CDR3 coding DNA: TGTGCCAGCAGCCCACCTCCGGGACTAGCGTCCCTCGATACGCAGTATTTT.

This sequence joins TRBV19 and TRBJ1-1, with TRBD1 matching over 9 bases. V lost 3 bases to trimming and J lost 2 bases; unmatched junction nucleotides: 7. The CDR3 sequence is 16 residues long. CDR1 is LNHDA, CDR2 SQIVND, per germline (reference sequence). CDR3 DNA sequence: TGTGCCAGTAGTATTATGGGACAGGGACTAAACACTGAAGCTTTCTTT. Protein product: CASSIMGQGLNTEAFF. The complete variable domain, with remaining parts taken from reference TRBV19 and TRBJ1-1, reads DGGITQSPKYLFRKEGQNVTLSCEQNLNHDAMYWYRQDPGQGLRLIYYSQIVNDFQKGDIAEGYSVSREKKESFPLTVTSAQKNPTAFYLCASSIMGQGLNTEAFFGQGTRLTVV.

V gene TRBV12-3 or TRBV12-4 combines with J gene TRBJ1-2, with TRBD1 matching over 7 bases. The V gene end was trimmed by 2 bases and the J gene end by 13 bases; junction bases not matched to a gene: 7. CDR3 size: 12 residues. The CDR3 DNA is TGTGCCAGCAGTTTATCGACAGGGAATCGCACCTTC. Translated: CASSLSTGNRTF.

This chain uses TRBV5-4 with TRBJ2-7; 11 nucleotides match TRBD2. Losses at the gene ends were 4 bases for V and 2 bases for J; bases not matched to a gene: 8. The CDR3 spans 16 residues. Germline V gives CDR1 SGHNT, CDR2 YYREEE (reference sequence). The CDR3 reads CASSPEGGLAAYEQYF. The CDR3 nucleotides are TGTGCCAGCAGCCCTGAGGGGGGACTAGCGGCCTACGAGCAGTACTTC.

The chain links TRBV7-8 to TRBJ2-3, with D tentatively TRBD1 (5 bases). Germline V gene sequence: CDR1 SGHVS, CDR2 FQNEAQ. The CDR3 has 15 amino acids. V gave up 0 bases and J gave up 15 bases, with 22 bases separating them. The chain's CDR3 is CASSLALSIRETGYF. The DNA of the CDR3 is TGTGCCAGCAGCTTAGCGCTGAGCATCAGGGAAACTGGTTATTTT. Looking up the rest from reference TRBV7-8 and TRBJ2-3 gives the full variable domain: GAGVSQSPRYKVAKRGQDVALRCDPISGHVSLFWYQQALGQGPEFLTYFQNEAQLDKSGLPSDRFFAERPEGSVSTLKIQRTQQEDSAVYLCASSLALSIRETGYFGPGTRLTVL.